These T cell receptor beta chains were read from a single sample in a study of cytomegalovirus exposure and HLA in healthy donors. Clones were read by immunoSEQ multiplex PCR, and TCRdb kept only the in-frame ones, dropping some. The table records 85,000 to 95,000 clones, roughly 72% of them present only once. Sequencing input: PBMCs. Source of these receptors: a man younger than 40 in good health and CMV-seropositive. Each CDR3 is given with its conserved first and last residue. A D gene is named only where the DNA matches it firmly. Clone size is shown for a subset of rows, as once, few, many or a class of expanded clone.

size	D	V	J	CDR3	DNA
-	-	TRBV5-1	TRBJ2-2	CASSWMDKNTGELFF	TGCGCCAGCAGCTGGATGGACAAAAACACCGGGGAGCTGTTTTTT
-	TRBD2	TRBV6-5	TRBJ2-2	CASRNGGFNTGELFF	TGTGCCAGCAGGAACGGGGGGTTTAACACCGGGGAGCTGTTTTTT
-	-	TRBV4-1	TRBJ1-1	CASSREGSGVYTEAFF	TGCGCCAGCAGCCGAGAGGGGTCCGGGGTGTACACTGAAGCTTTCTTT
few	TRBD1	TRBV15	TRBJ2-7	CATSRTGNEQYF	TGTGCCACCAGTCGGACAGGTAACGAGCAGTACTTC
-	TRBD2	TRBV12-5	TRBJ2-1	CASGSKFGTSGGRGTYNEQFF	TGTGCTAGTGGTTCGAAATTCGGGACTAGCGGGGGCCGGGGGACTTACAATGAGCAGTTCTTC
-	-	TRBV14	TRBJ1-6	CASTSLRNSPLHF	TGTGCCAGCACATCACTCAGGAATTCACCCCTCCACTTT
-	TRBD2	TRBV2	TRBJ2-3	CASSEPSGGRDTQYF	TGTGCCAGCAGTGAACCTAGCGGGGGACGAGATACGCAGTATTTT
-	-	TRBV30	TRBJ2-1	CAWEAPGKQFF	TGTGCCTGGGAGGCCCCCGGAAAGCAGTTCTTC
-	TRBD1	TRBV10-2	TRBJ1-2	CASSESGTGSYGYTF	TGCGCCAGCAGTGAGTCTGGGACAGGAAGCTATGGCTACACCTTC
-	-	TRBV5-8	TRBJ2-3	CASSRLFFPPRGTDTQYF	TGTGCCAGCAGCCGACTTTTTTTTCCCCCGAGAGGCACAGATACGCAGTATTTT
-	TRBD1	TRBV7-9	TRBJ1-2	CASSQTGTYGYTF	TGTGCCAGCAGCCAGACAGGGACCTATGGCTACACCTTC
-	TRBD1	TRBV27	TRBJ1-2	CASSPIEGAYGYTF	TGTGCCAGCAGCCCCATCGAGGGGGCCTATGGCTACACCTTC
-	-	TRBV7-2	TRBJ1-6	CASSLEVGRLGSPLHF	TGTGCCAGCAGCTTAGAGGTCGGCAGGTTGGGTTCACCCCTCCACTTT
-	TRBD2	TRBV9	TRBJ2-3	CASSVIYEVGLVVQDTQYF	TGTGCCAGCAGCGTAATCTACGAGGTGGGACTAGTGGTTCAAGATACGCAGTATTTT
-	-	TRBV5-1	TRBJ2-3	CASSLYEGGSTDTQYF	TGCGCCAGCAGCTTGTACGAGGGGGGGTCTACAGATACGCAGTATTTT
-	TRBD2	TRBV6-5	TRBJ2-1	CATRLAGGPYNEQFF	TGTGCCACCCGACTAGCGGGAGGCCCCTACAATGAGCAGTTCTTC
-	-	TRBV6-1	TRBJ2-5	CASSEWPAGETQYF	TGTGCCAGCAGTGAGTGGCCCGCGGGGGAGACCCAGTACTTC
few	TRBD1	TRBV19	TRBJ2-7	CASSRTGGSEQYF	TGTGCCAGTAGCCGGACAGGGGGCTCCGAGCAGTACTTC
-	-	TRBV9	TRBJ2-1	CASSVASSDYNEQFF	TGTGCCAGCAGCGTAGCGTCTAGCGATTACAATGAGCAGTTCTTC
-	-	TRBV30	TRBJ1-1	CAWSRQATEAFF	TGTGCCTGGAGTAGGCAGGCTACTGAAGCTTTCTTT
once	-	TRBV5-6	TRBJ1-2	CASSLGRGGYTF	TGTGCCAGCAGCTTGGGAAGAGGAGGCTACACCTTC
-	-	TRBV19	TRBJ1-5	CASSHGQFMSPQHF	TGTGCCAGTTCTCACGGACAGTTTATGAGTCCCCAGCATTTT
-	TRBD1	TRBV6-5	TRBJ1-1	CASSSRDRVQAFF	TGTGCCAGCAGTTCCCGGGACAGGGTACAAGCTTTCTTT
-	-	TRBV9	TRBJ2-5	CASSASPGRAETQYF	TGTGCCAGCAGCGCCAGTCCAGGCAGGGCCGAGACCCAGTACTTC
once	-	TRBV6-1	TRBJ1-1	CASSFQIGGNTEAFF	TGTGCCAGCAGTTTTCAAATCGGGGGGAACACTGAAGCTTTCTTT
-	-	TRBV19	TRBJ2-5	CASSRRGGLETQYF	TGTGCCAGTAGTAGACGTGGGGGGTTAGAGACCCAGTACTTC
once	-	TRBV19	TRBJ1-5	CASNHGGLSNQPQHF	TGTGCCAGTAACCATGGCGGCCTTAGCAATCAGCCCCAGCATTTT
once	-	TRBV7-9	TRBJ1-5	CASSFTGNQPQHF	TGTGCCAGCAGCTTTACAGGGAATCAGCCCCAGCATTTT
-	-	TRBV2	TRBJ1-1	CASSDWTDLNTEAFF	TGTGCCAGCAGTGATTGGACAGATCTGAACACTGAAGCTTTCTTT
-	-	TRBV21-1	TRBJ2-2	CASSQKTPGQGDPDTGELFF	TGTGCCAGCAGCCAAAAAACCCCGGGACAGGGGGATCCGGACACCGGGGAGCTGTTTTTT
-	-	TRBV6-5	TRBJ2-1	CASRLQQHNEQFF	TGTGCCAGCAGATTACAGCAACACAATGAGCAGTTCTTC
-	-	TRBV19	TRBJ1-2	CASSIGAPGPYGYTF	TGTGCCAGTAGTATAGGGGCACCCGGCCCCTATGGCTACACCTTC
-	-	TRBV11-2	TRBJ2-1	CASSFTSEQFF	TGTGCCAGCAGCTTTACTAGTGAGCAGTTCTTC
-	-	TRBV9	TRBJ1-1	CASSGPRESEAFF	TGTGCCAGCAGCGGCCCTCGGGAATCTGAAGCTTTCTTT
once	-	TRBV19	TRBJ1-3	CASMKGRGRNTIYF	TGTGCCAGTATGAAGGGCAGGGGTAGAAACACCATATATTTT
once	-	TRBV28	TRBJ2-3	CASSSLDLSSTDTQYF	TGTGCCAGCAGTTCCCTGGACTTGTCTAGCACAGATACGCAGTATTTT
-	-	TRBV6-5	TRBJ2-7	CASRAGGGIHEQYF	TGTGCCAGCAGGGCCGGAGGAGGGATCCACGAGCAGTACTTC
-	-	TRBV9	TRBJ2-5	CASSVEGVQETQYF	TGTGCCAGCAGCGTAGAGGGGGTTCAAGAGACCCAGTACTTC
-	-	TRBV29-1	TRBJ2-2	CSVRTVPGRGHTGELFF	TGCAGCGTTCGGACAGTCCCGGGAAGAGGGCACACCGGGGAGCTGTTTTTT
few	TRBD2	TRBV5-1	TRBJ2-7	CASSYQREGNYEQYF	TGCGCCAGCAGCTACCAGCGGGAGGGAAACTACGAGCAGTACTTC
-	-	TRBV7-9	TRBJ2-7	CASSAEAQGSEQYF	TGTGCCAGCAGCGCTGAGGCGCAGGGAAGCGAGCAGTACTTC
once	TRBD2	TRBV23-1	TRBJ2-3	CASSPGPSGSTDTQYF	TGCGCCAGCAGTCCTGGACCTAGCGGGAGTACAGATACGCAGTATTTT
-	-	TRBV10-3	TRBJ1-4	CAISASGGEKLFF	TGTGCCATCAGTGCGAGCGGGGGTGAAAAACTGTTTTTT
-	TRBD1	TRBV28	TRBJ1-2	CASSLSGQGAYYGYTF	TGTGCCAGCAGTTTATCGGGACAGGGGGCTTACTATGGCTACACCTTC
-	-	TRBV19	TRBJ2-5	CASSIGSGAYQETQYF	TGTGCCAGTAGTATCGGGTCAGGGGCGTACCAAGAGACCCAGTACTTC